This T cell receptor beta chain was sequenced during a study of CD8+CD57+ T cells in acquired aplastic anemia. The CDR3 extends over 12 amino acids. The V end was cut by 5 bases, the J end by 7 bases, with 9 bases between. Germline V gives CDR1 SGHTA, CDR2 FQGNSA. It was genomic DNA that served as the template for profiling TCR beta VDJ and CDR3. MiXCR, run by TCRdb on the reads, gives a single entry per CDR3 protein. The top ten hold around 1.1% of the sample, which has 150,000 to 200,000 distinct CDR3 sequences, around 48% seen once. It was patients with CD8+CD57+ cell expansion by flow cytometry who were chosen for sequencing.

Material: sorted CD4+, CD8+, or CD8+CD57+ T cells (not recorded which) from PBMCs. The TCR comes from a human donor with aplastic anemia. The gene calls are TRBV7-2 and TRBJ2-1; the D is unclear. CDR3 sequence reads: CASSPSRNEQFF. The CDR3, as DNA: TGTGCCAGCAGCCCCAGTCGGAATGAGCAGTTCTTC.